The 18 T cell receptor beta chains in this list originate from one sample, sequenced in a study of shared clonotypes between healthy human individuals. In the naive CD8 group, cells lacked CD45RO and were positively selected for CCR7, so terminally differentiated effector memory CD45RA+ cells were left out. The assay was immunoSEQ multiplex PCR, and TCRdb's table has in-frame clones only and misses some. The sample records more than 2 million clones, about 95% being singletons. Input material: naive CD8+ T cells sorted from blood. Every receptor here comes from a man aged 18 to 29 in good health.

V usage is TRBV7-3 and J usage is TRBJ1-2, with a weak D call TRBD1 (5 bases). Germline lookup yields CDR1 SGHTA and CDR2 FQGTGA. V shed 5 bases and J shed 5 bases, with 21 bases lying between them. This CDR3 has 16 residues. The CDR3: CASSDSGADAGYGYTF. As DNA, the CDR3 is TGTGCCAGCAGCGACTCCGGGGCCGACGCGGGTTATGGCTACACCTTC.

The chain uses TRBV27 and TRBJ2-7, with D tentatively TRBD2 (7 bases). V was trimmed by 7 bases and J by 2 bases, leaving 12 bases between them. The CDR3 length is 13 residues. The V gene's germline CDR1 is MNHEY and CDR2 SMNVEV (reference sequence). Written as DNA, the CDR3 is TGTGCCAGCACAGGGGAGGGGGCCTACGAGCAGTACTTC. It encodes CASTGEGAYEQYF.

The V gene is TRBV13, the J gene TRBJ2-7; D is perhaps TRBD1 (5 bases). The CDR3 contains 13 residues. Germline-derived CDR1 and CDR2 are PRHDT and FYEKMQ (reference sequence). The V end was cut by 5 bases, the J end by 6 bases, with 14 bases between. The CDR3 protein is CASSQNRFSEQYF. CDR3 nucleotide sequence: TGTGCCAGCAGCCAAAACAGGTTCTCCGAGCAGTACTTC.

The V call is TRBV27, the J call TRBJ2-6, with a tentative D call TRBD2 (5 bases). Trimming removed 4 bases at V and 4 bases at J, with 26 bases between. Germline V lookup: CDR1 MNHEY, CDR2 SMNVEV (reference sequence). The CDR3 extends over 20 amino acids. The CDR3 bases are TGTGCCAGCAGTTCCACCTTCTACTCGGACTCAGTGGTAGGGGCCAACGTCCTGACTTTC. Its translation: CASSSTFYSDSVVGANVLTF.

V gene TRBV30 combines with J gene TRBJ1-2; D is undetermined. This CDR3 has 12 amino acids. V lost 1 base and J lost 4, with 7 bases in between. Germline V lookup: CDR1 GTSNPN, CDR2 SVGIG (reference sequence). The DNA for the CDR3 is TGTGCCTGGAGTGAAGGAGCCTATGGCTACACCTTC. Translating it yields CAWSEGAYGYTF.

The chain employs TRBV10-1 and TRBJ2-7, with 10 bases fitting TRBD2. Germline V CDR1 and CDR2: WNHNN, SYGVQD (reference sequence). V shed 4 bases, J shed 2 bases, and the junction held 5 bases outside the gene matches. The CDR3 sequence is 15 residues long. The CDR3 DNA reads TGCGCCAGCAGTGCAAGGACTAGCGGAACCTACGAGCAGTACTTC. It is translated as CASSARTSGTYEQYF.

This rearrangement joins TRBV14 to TRBJ2-1; no reliable D call. The V gene lost 1 base and the J gene lost 0 bases, with 7 bases spanning the gap. Per germline, CDR1 SGHDN and CDR2 FVKESK. The length of the CDR3 is 15 residues. The CDR3 region is CASSQVAVSYNEQFF. Here the CDR3 DNA reads TGTGCCAGCAGCCAAGTGGCGGTCTCCTACAATGAGCAGTTCTTC.

The J gene is TRBJ1-6, the V gene TRBV6-5, with 8 bases aligning to TRBD1. V was pared by 2 bases and J by 8 bases, with 5 bases of the junction left unmatched. The germline V gene encodes CDR1 MNHEY and CDR2 SVGAGI. The CDR3 sequence is 15 residues long. CDR3 nucleotides: TGTGCCAGCAGTTACGGCGCAGGGGGCTATTCACCCCTCCACTTT. It is translated as CASSYGAGGYSPLHF.

Worth noting for this clone: Additional DNA sequences in this sample encode the identical CDR3. V gene TRBV9 combines with J gene TRBJ2-2; D tentatively reads TRBD1 or TRBD2 (6 bases each). Trimming stripped 2 bases from V and 2 bases from J, with 7 bases between. The germline gives CDR1 SGDLS, CDR2 YYNGEE. This CDR3 is 14 amino acids long. CDR3 in DNA: TGTGCCAGCAGCGTGGGGGGCAACACCGGGGAGCTGTTTTTT. It is translated as CASSVGGNTGELFF.

The chain joins TRBV7-2 to TRBJ1-2; D gene unclear. V was clipped by 1 base and J by 4 bases, with 16 bases between them. CDR1 is SGHTA and CDR2 is FQGNSA in the germline V gene. The CDR3 loop spans 16 amino acids. CDR3 amino acids: CASSLGIGLSFYGYTF. In nucleotides, the CDR3 is TGTGCCAGCAGCTTAGGGATAGGTCTTTCTTTCTATGGCTACACCTTC.

The chain uses TRBV4-1 and TRBJ2-3, with 7 bases lining up with TRBD2. V trimming: 3 bases; J trimming: 4 bases; junction bases outside the gene matches: 4. The germline V gene has CDR1 MGHRA and CDR2 YSYEKL. The CDR3 runs to 14 residues. The CDR3 DNA sequence: TGCGCCAGCAGCCAGAGCGGGGCCCCAGATACGCAGTATTTT. This encodes CASSQSGAPDTQYF.

The chain couples TRBV28 to TRBJ2-2, with TRBD1 matching 10 bases. The V gene end was trimmed by 6 bases and the J gene end by 4 bases; junction bases not matched to a gene: 8. The CDR3 has 16 residues. The germline CDR1 and CDR2 sequences are MDHEN and SYDVKM. CDR3 sequence reads: CASSLPGQGFTGELFF. CDR3 DNA sequence: TGTGCCAGCAGCCTCCCGGGACAGGGGTTCACCGGGGAGCTGTTTTTT. Drawing the rest from reference TRBV28 and TRBJ2-2, the complete variable domain is DVKVTQSSRYLVKRTGEKVFLECVQDMDHENMFWYRQDPGLGLRLIYFSYDVKMKEKGDIPEGYSVSREKKERFSLILESASTNQTSMYLCASSLPGQGFTGELFFGEGSRLTVL.

V gene TRBV7-6 combines with J gene TRBJ1-2; D perhaps matches TRBD1 (5 bases). Trimming shortened V by 1 base and J by 2 bases, and 8 bases separated the two germline ends. Per germline, CDR1 SGHVS and CDR2 FNYEAQ. The length of the CDR3 is 14 residues. CDR3 nucleotide sequence: TGTGCCAGCAGCTTAGATGAGGGGAACTATGGCTACACCTTC. This translates into CASSLDEGNYGYTF.

The chain uses TRBV27 and TRBJ2-7; TRBD1 aligns across 7 bases. J gave up 4 bases and V 8 bases, and 14 bases lay outside the gene matches. The CDR3 is 15 amino acids. CDR1 and CDR2 from the germline V gene are MNHEY and SMNVEV (reference sequence). The chain's CDR3 is CASFFWTGGSYEQYF. The CDR3 coding sequence is TGTGCCAGCTTTTTCTGGACAGGAGGATCATACGAGCAGTACTTC.

The chain carries TRBV5-8 and TRBJ1-5; possibly TRBD1 for D (5 bases). CDR3 length: 16 amino acids. Trimming cost V 0 bases and J 5 bases, with 15 bases left between them. Germline values: CDR1 SGHTS, CDR2 YDEGEE. This chain's CDR3 is CASSLGSSGMHQPQHF. In nucleotides, the CDR3 is TGTGCCAGCAGCTTGGGTTCGTCAGGGATGCATCAGCCCCAGCATTTT.

V is TRBV30 and J is TRBJ2-2; D is perhaps TRBD2 (7 bases). CDR1 and CDR2 from the germline V gene are GTSNPN and SVGIG (reference sequence). With 5 bases removed from V and 4 bases from J, the gap between germline ends came to 14 bases. The CDR3 contains 14 residues. CDR3 in DNA: TGTGCCTGGTATGGGGGGGCAGGCACCGGGGAGCTGTTTTTT. It codes for CAWYGGAGTGELFF.

The chain links TRBV27 to TRBJ1-3; D unclear. Germline values: CDR1 MNHEY, CDR2 SMNVEV (reference sequence). The CDR3 runs to 16 residues. The V gene lost 5 bases and the J gene lost 1 base, with 15 bases spanning the gap. Here the CDR3 reads CASSPWTAVSGNTIYF. CDR3 bases: TGTGCCAGCAGTCCCTGGACTGCTGTTTCTGGAAACACCATATATTTT.

The chain carries TRBV25-1 and TRBJ1-2; TRBD1 might be the D (5 bases). CDR1 is MGHDK and CDR2 is SYGVNS in the germline V gene. V was pared by 0 bases and J by 6 bases, with 14 bases between. This CDR3 is 15 amino acids long. The CDR3 loop reads CASSEYGTGEDGYTF. The DNA of the CDR3 is TGTGCCAGCAGTGAATACGGGACGGGGGAGGATGGCTACACCTTC.